This T cell receptor (beta chain) was observed in a study of blood T cell repertoires in COVID-19. At the level of the study: Spain, Italy and the United States supplied samples that represented acute and convalescent COVID-19. Sources were T cells, B-cell-depleted T cells, or PBMCs; the material itself was cDNA or gDNA.

Per the original data handling: It was from reference gene primer amplification that nucleated cell counts were estimated. Sequenced by immunoSEQ multiplex PCR; TCRdb stores in-frame clones only, minus some. V and J calls and clone size are given by that table; D and trimming were obtained from the DNA. The sample contains just over 200,000 clones, about three quarters of which appear only once. About this clone: Distinct nucleotide sequences in the sample also encode this CDR3.

The sample was peripheral blood. This clonotype was sampled from a woman in her 70s with acute or convalescent COVID-19.

Written as DNA, the CDR3 is TGCGCCAGCAGCTCGGGGACAGGGGGGACTGAAGCTTTCTTT. It encodes CASSSGTGGTEAFF. This chain uses TRBV5-1 with TRBJ1-1, with 11 bases lining up with TRBD1. V was pared by 3 bases and J by 5 bases, with 3 bases of the junction left unmatched. Germline CDR1 reads SGHRS; CDR2 reads YFSETQ. The CDR3 covers 14 residues. The full variable domain, its missing parts supplied by reference TRBV5-1 and TRBJ1-1, is KAGVTQTPRYLIKTRGQQVTLSCSPISGHRSVSWYQQTPGQGLQFLFEYFSETQRNKGNFPGRFSGRQFSNSRSEMNVSTLELGDSALYLCASSSGTGGTEAFFGQGTRLTVV.